In its sample, the clone carrying this T cell receptor (beta chain) was seen many times. Its specificity is unknown. All patients reached thyroid surgery having received no treatment beforehand. These data come from a study of metastatic and nonmetastatic thyroid tumors. Study as a whole: Samples came from malignant and benign thyroid patients, and repertoires were compared across blood and tumor or nodule tissue. Study-wide findings and caveats: Benign nodules reportedly had significantly lower TCR beta diversity than malignant thyroid tumors in blood and tumor.

This CDR3 is built from 15 residues. Deletions cut 4 bases from V and 6 bases from J, with 13 bases between. CDR1 MDHEN and CDR2 SYDVKM come from the germline V gene. TCRdb re-clonotyped the PCR reads through MiXCR. The sample lists some 64,000 clones; approximately 4.1% were seen once. The source of this sequence is a female donor with papillary thyroid cancer or a benign thyroid nodule (not recorded which). Some clones in this sample may be carry-over from other donors' samples. The rearrangement links TRBV28 to TRBJ1-6; D is perhaps TRBD1 (6 bases). The sequenced material came from blood. CDR3 coding DNA: TGTGCCAGCAGTTCCACCAGGACAGTTAATTCACCCCTCCACTTT. Amino acids: CASSSTRTVNSPLHF. Filled out from reference TRBV28 and TRBJ1-6, the complete variable domain reads DVKVTQSSRYLVKRTGEKVFLECVQDMDHENMFWYRQDPGLGLRLIYFSYDVKMKEKGDIPEGYSVSREKKERFSLILESASTNQTSMYLCASSSTRTVNSPLHFGNGTRLTVT.